Listed below are T cell receptor beta chains from one sample, sequenced in a study of cytomegalovirus exposure and HLA in healthy donors. The table came from immunoSEQ multiplex PCR; TCRdb's copy has only in-frame clones and leaves some out. The table shows some 150,000 clones, with 88% occurring only once. Sequencing was done on a sample of PBMCs. These receptors were taken from a woman aged 18 to 35 in good health and CMV-seropositive. The CDR3 runs from the conserved cysteine through the conserved F or W. The order of the fields is D gene, V gene, clone size, J gene, CDR3 DNA, CDR3 protein. D genes are given only for firm matches. The size field is filled for only some rows; it gives once, few, many or a size class.

D: TRBD2
V: TRBV6-1
size: NA
J: TRBJ2-1
DNA: TGTGCCAGCTCTCGACTGAGACTAGCAGCCAATGAGCAGTTCTTC
CDR3: CASSRLRLAANEQFF

D: TRBD1
V: TRBV28
size: NA
J: TRBJ2-3
DNA: TGTGCCAGCAGTTTATCCGCTGGGGGACAGGGGACAGATACGCAGTATTTT
CDR3: CASSLSAGGQGTDTQYF

D: TRBD2
V: TRBV5-1
size: NA
J: TRBJ2-7
DNA: TGCGCCAGCAGGGTAGGGACTAGCTCCTACGAGCAGTACTTC
CDR3: CASRVGTSSYEQYF

D: TRBD1
V: TRBV18
size: NA
J: TRBJ1-4
DNA: TGTGCCAGCTCACCACAGGACAGGAATGAAAAACTGTTTTTT
CDR3: CASSPQDRNEKLFF

D: NA
V: TRBV7-9
size: NA
J: TRBJ1-6
DNA: TGTGCCAGCACCGACAACGGGGGGACGCATTCACCCCTCCACTTT
CDR3: CASTDNGGTHSPLHF

D: NA
V: TRBV19
size: NA
J: TRBJ2-6
DNA: TGTGCCAGTAGTAGGACAGCCCTCTCTGGGGCCAACGTCCTGACTTTC
CDR3: CASSRTALSGANVLTF

D: TRBD1
V: TRBV10-3
size: once
J: TRBJ1-2
DNA: TGTGCCATCAGTGAGGGGGACAGGAACTATGGCTACACCTTC
CDR3: CAISEGDRNYGYTF

D: TRBD1
V: TRBV7-9
size: NA
J: TRBJ2-7
DNA: TGTGCCAGCAGCTTAGACCCGGGACAGGGGGCTTACGAGCAGTACTTC
CDR3: CASSLDPGQGAYEQYF

D: TRBD1
V: TRBV9
size: NA
J: TRBJ2-1
DNA: TGTGCCAGCAGCGTAGAAACAGGGGGCCCCTACAATGAGCAGTTCTTC
CDR3: CASSVETGGPYNEQFF

D: NA
V: TRBV30
size: NA
J: TRBJ2-2
DNA: TGTGCCTGGATCACCGGGACACTGAACACCGGGGAGCTGTTTTTT
CDR3: CAWITGTLNTGELFF

D: NA
V: TRBV4-2
size: NA
J: TRBJ2-1
DNA: TGTGCCAGCAGCCAAGATCGGTGGGAGCAGTTCTTC
CDR3: CASSQDRWEQFF

D: NA
V: TRBV6-1
size: NA
J: TRBJ1-1
DNA: TGTGCCAGCAGGCGAGGGAGGGACACTGAAGCTTTCTTT
CDR3: CASRRGRDTEAFF

D: TRBD2
V: TRBV9
size: NA
J: TRBJ2-1
DNA: TGTGCCAGCAGTTTTACTAGCGGCGGCTACAATGAGCAGTTCTTC
CDR3: CASSFTSGGYNEQFF

D: NA
V: TRBV28
size: NA
J: TRBJ2-3
DNA: TGTGCCAGCAGTTTATCAGTCCAACCAGATACGCAGTATTTT
CDR3: CASSLSVQPDTQYF

D: NA
V: TRBV9
size: NA
J: TRBJ1-1
DNA: TGTGCCAGCAGCGTAGGACCCGAGGCGGGTGAAGCTTTCTTT
CDR3: CASSVGPEAGEAFF

D: NA
V: TRBV6-1
size: NA
J: TRBJ1-2
DNA: TGTGCCAGCATAGTCAGGGGTGGCGACTATGGCTACACCTTC
CDR3: CASIVRGGDYGYTF

D: NA
V: TRBV20-1
size: once
J: TRBJ2-1
DNA: TGCAGTGCCCCTTACAATGAGCAGTTCTTC
CDR3: CSAPYNEQFF

D: TRBD1
V: TRBV7-9
size: NA
J: TRBJ1-4
DNA: TGTGCCAGCAGCAAGCGGCCCGGGACAGGGCTGCGCACTAATGAAAAACTGTTTTTT
CDR3: CASSKRPGTGLRTNEKLFF

D: TRBD1
V: TRBV5-1
size: NA
J: TRBJ1-2
DNA: TGCGCCAGCAGCTGGAGGGACAGGGAAAATGGCTACACCTTC
CDR3: CASSWRDRENGYTF

D: TRBD1
V: TRBV15
size: NA
J: TRBJ1-2
DNA: TGTGCCACCAGCAGAGATCCCAGACAGGGGGCTAAAAGCTATGGCTACACCTTC
CDR3: CATSRDPRQGAKSYGYTF

D: TRBD1
V: TRBV5-1
size: once
J: TRBJ2-3
DNA: TGCGCCAGCAGCTTGGAGGGACAGGGGACGGATACGCAGTATTTT
CDR3: CASSLEGQGTDTQYF

D: TRBD2
V: TRBV2
size: NA
J: TRBJ2-5
DNA: TGTGCCAGCACCGTCAGACTAGCGGGGGGGCAAGAGACCCAGTACTTC
CDR3: CASTVRLAGGQETQYF

D: TRBD1
V: TRBV7-3
size: NA
J: TRBJ1-1
DNA: TGTGCCAGCAGAGCGGACAGGGGTTTT
CDR3: CASRADRGF

D: TRBD1
V: TRBV6-5
size: NA
J: TRBJ1-2
DNA: TGTGCCAGCAGTGCCAGACAGGGAAGGAGATATGGCTACACCTTC
CDR3: CASSARQGRRYGYTF

D: NA
V: TRBV19
size: NA
J: TRBJ2-7
DNA: TGTGCCAGTAGTCGGGATAGCTCCTACGAGCAGTACTTC
CDR3: CASSRDSSYEQYF

D: NA
V: TRBV11-2
size: NA
J: TRBJ2-5
DNA: TGTGCCAGCAGCCCGAGGGTCCGAAACCAAGAGACCCAGTACTTC
CDR3: CASSPRVRNQETQYF

D: NA
V: TRBV28
size: NA
J: TRBJ1-2
DNA: TGTGCCAGCAGCCTCGACAGTATGTCAGGCTACACCTTC
CDR3: CASSLDSMSGYTF

D: NA
V: TRBV7-2
size: NA
J: TRBJ2-3
DNA: TGTGCCAGCAGCTTTCGGGCTAGGGGTTCGGATACGCAGTATTTT
CDR3: CASSFRARGSDTQYF

D: NA
V: TRBV7-9
size: NA
J: TRBJ1-2
DNA: TGTGCCAGCAGCTTGGGCCCTCGCGGGGACTCCTATGGCTACACCTTC
CDR3: CASSLGPRGDSYGYTF

D: TRBD2
V: TRBV2
size: NA
J: TRBJ2-1
DNA: TGTGCCAGCAGCTCAACTAGCGGGGGGATCAATGAGCAGTTCTTC
CDR3: CASSSTSGGINEQFF

D: TRBD1
V: TRBV10-3
size: NA
J: TRBJ2-3
DNA: TGTGCCACCGGGACAGGGGATACGCAGTATTTT
CDR3: CATGTGDTQYF

D: NA
V: TRBV5-6
size: NA
J: TRBJ1-2
DNA: TGTGCCAGCAGCTTTTTCGACAGTTACTATGGCTACACCTTC
CDR3: CASSFFDSYYGYTF

D: NA
V: TRBV7-9
size: NA
J: TRBJ2-7
DNA: TGTGCCAGCAGTGAGGCGCACGTGGGCTCCTACGAGCAGTACTTC
CDR3: CASSEAHVGSYEQYF

D: TRBD1
V: TRBV18
size: many
J: TRBJ1-1
DNA: TGTGCCAGCTCACCATCGCGACAGGGTCATAGAGAAATCACTGAAGCTTTCTTT
CDR3: CASSPSRQGHREITEAFF

D: NA
V: TRBV9
size: once
J: TRBJ2-2
DNA: TGTGCCAGCAGCGTAGGCGCGGGGGCCACACCGAACACCGGGGAGCTGTTTTTT
CDR3: CASSVGAGATPNTGELFF

D: TRBD2
V: TRBV4-3
size: NA
J: TRBJ2-3
DNA: TGCGCCAGCAGCCAACACTTCCGGACTAGTCAAGCAGATACGCAGTATTTT
CDR3: CASSQHFRTSQADTQYF

D: NA
V: TRBV28
size: NA
J: TRBJ1-5
DNA: TGTGCCAGCATCCCTCAGGGACTCAATCAGCCCCAGCATTTT
CDR3: CASIPQGLNQPQHF

D: TRBD2
V: TRBV27
size: NA
J: TRBJ2-3
DNA: TGTGCCAGCAGCCCATCGCGGGAGAGCACAGATACGCAGTATTTT
CDR3: CASSPSRESTDTQYF

D: NA
V: TRBV9
size: NA
J: TRBJ2-1
DNA: TGTGCCAGCAGCGCCAATAGCAGAAACTACAATGAGCAGTTCTTC
CDR3: CASSANSRNYNEQFF

D: NA
V: TRBV27
size: NA
J: TRBJ2-7
DNA: TGTGCCAGCAGTTTATCCTCGGTATACGAGCAGTACTTC
CDR3: CASSLSSVYEQYF

D: TRBD2
V: TRBV5-1
size: NA
J: TRBJ2-7
DNA: TGCGCCAGCAGCTTGGTTTACGAGACTAGCGACTACGAGCAGTACTTC
CDR3: CASSLVYETSDYEQYF

D: NA
V: TRBV6-5
size: NA
J: TRBJ2-2
DNA: TGTGCCAGCAGGGACGGGAGTCGGACCGGGGAGCTGTTTTTT
CDR3: CASRDGSRTGELFF

D: TRBD2
V: TRBV9
size: once
J: TRBJ2-7
DNA: TGTGCCAGCAGCGTAGATTGGACTAGCGCATACGAGCAGTACTTC
CDR3: CASSVDWTSAYEQYF

D: TRBD2
V: TRBV5-4
size: NA
J: TRBJ2-7
DNA: TGTGCCAGCAGCTTTGCCGCTAGCGGGGGAACCTACGAGCAGTACTTC
CDR3: CASSFAASGGTYEQYF

D: NA
V: TRBV2
size: NA
J: TRBJ1-5
DNA: TGTGCCAGCAGTGAAGCCAGGGCCAATCAGCCCCAGCATTTT
CDR3: CASSEARANQPQHF